One sample yielded the 14 T cell receptor beta chains listed below, sequenced in a study of shared clonotypes between healthy human individuals. Profiled with immunoSEQ multiplex PCR; TCRdb holds only in-frame clones, not every one. Here the sample spans 1,500,000 or so clones, 97% to 99% being singletons. Sequenced sample: naive CD4+ T cells sorted from blood. Indicated subset: CD45RA+ positively selected. The receptors originated from a man younger than 40 in good health.

V is TRBV29-1 and J is TRBJ1-2; tentative D call: TRBD1 (5 bases). The germline CDR1 and CDR2 sequences are SQVTM and ANQGSEA. The CDR3 extends over 13 amino acids. Trimming stripped 6 bases from V and 8 bases from J, with 19 bases between. In DNA form, the CDR3 reads TGCAGCGTAACGGGGACCCTCCCCGGCGGCTACACCTTC. It encodes CSVTGTLPGGYTF.

V is TRBV7-9 and J is TRBJ1-1, with D perhaps matching TRBD1 (5 bases). Germline CDR1 reads SEHNR; CDR2 reads FQNEAQ (reference sequence). This CDR3 contains 16 residues. Trimming stripped 7 bases from V and 0 bases from J, with 18 bases between. In DNA form, the CDR3 reads TGTGCCAGCACAAGACAGCCCATACTGATGAACACTGAAGCTTTCTTT. This encodes CASTRQPILMNTEAFF.

The gene calls are TRBV19 and TRBJ2-7, with D perhaps matching TRBD1 or TRBD2 (5 bases each). This CDR3 contains 16 residues. Germline V gene lookup returns CDR1 LNHDA and CDR2 SQIVND (reference sequence). Trimming stripped 6 bases from V and 3 bases from J, with 21 bases between. CDR3 protein: CASRGTRHGRGYEQYF. The CDR3 region has the DNA TGTGCCAGTAGAGGGACCCGCCACGGACGGGGCTACGAGCAGTACTTC.

The rearrangement joins TRBV9 to TRBJ2-5, with 10 bases matching TRBD1. The CDR3 is made up of 16 amino acids. Losses at the gene ends were 4 bases for V and 2 bases for J; bases not matched to a gene: 8. Germline values: CDR1 SGDLS, CDR2 YYNGEE. CDR3 amino acids: CASSPPGQGKQETQYF. DNA of the CDR3: TGTGCCAGCAGCCCACCGGGACAGGGGAAACAAGAGACCCAGTACTTC.

The genes are TRBV20-1 and TRBJ2-1; D ambiguous. V was cut by 3 bases and J by 2 bases, with 2 bases left in between. Germline CDR1 is DFQATT and CDR2 is SNEGSKA (reference sequence). CDR3 length equals 11 residues. The CDR3 nucleotides read TGCAGTGCTAGTGCCTACAATGAGCAGTTCTTC. Protein: CSASAYNEQFF.

V is TRBV12-2 and J is TRBJ2-1; the table's TRBD2 call for D was not verified on the DNA. TRBV12-2 corresponds to a pseudogene. There are 16 residues in the CDR3. In nucleotides, the CDR3 is TGTGCAAGTCGCTTATCCCGACTAGCGGGACCCAATGAGCAGTTCTTC. Protein product: CASRLSRLAGPNEQFF.

CDR3 sequence (DNA): TGTGCCAGCAGTTTACCACGGACAGGGGACGGAAGGGCCTACGAGCAGTACTTC. Encoded protein: CASSLPRTGDGRAYEQYF. J is TRBJ2-7 and V is TRBV27, with 9 bases fitting TRBD1. The CDR3 totals 18 residues. Looked up from germline, CDR1 is MNHEY and CDR2 is SMNVEV (reference sequence). Trimming removed 2 bases from V and 2 bases from J; junction bases left unmatched: 13.

The chain couples TRBV19 to TRBJ2-7; TRBD1 agrees at 7 bases. The J segment lost 6 bases and the V segment lost 4 bases, leaving 15 bases of the junction unmatched. CDR1 is LNHDA, CDR2 SQIVND, per germline (reference sequence). This CDR3 spans 16 amino acids. In DNA form, the CDR3 reads TGTGCCAGTAGTACTCGCCCCCGACAGGGCGGTGGCGAGCAGTACTTC. Residues: CASSTRPRQGGGEQYF.

CDR3 bases: TGCGCCAGCAGCTTGCGGGTTAGCAGTGATGAGCAGTTCTTC. Translated, it gives CASSLRVSSDEQFF. The J gene is TRBJ2-1, the V gene TRBV5-1; D not certain. The V gene's germline CDR1 is SGHRS and CDR2 YFSETQ. The CDR3 extends over 14 amino acids. V lost 1 base, J lost 8 bases, and 13 bases lay in between.

The chain carries TRBV29-1 and TRBJ2-7, with TRBD1 matching 8 bases. The germline CDR1 and CDR2 sequences are SQVTM and ANQGSEA. V was pared by 4 bases and J by 3 bases, with 11 bases of the junction left unmatched. CDR3 length: 15 amino acids. The CDR3 loop is CSVALTDRANYEQYF. The CDR3 DNA reads as TGCAGCGTTGCCCTCACGGACAGGGCCAACTACGAGCAGTACTTC.

This chain links TRBV28 with TRBJ1-5; D uncertain. V was trimmed by 7 bases and J by 0 bases, leaving 7 bases between them. CDR3 size: 13 residues. Germline-derived CDR1 and CDR2 are MDHEN and SYDVKM. The CDR3 nucleotides are TGTGCCAGCACCCGCTATAGCAATCAGCCCCAGCATTTT. Its protein product is CASTRYSNQPQHF.

The rearrangement links TRBV7-2 to TRBJ2-7; 14 bases map to TRBD2. Trimming removed 5 bases from V and 3 bases from J; junction bases left unmatched: 3. The CDR3 totals 15 residues. Germline loops: CDR1 SGHTA, CDR2 FQGNSA. The CDR3 nucleotides are TGTGCCAGCAGCCAAGGACTAGCGGGAGGCTACGAGCAGTACTTC. It encodes CASSQGLAGGYEQYF.

The CDR3 region is CASSTPTGQETQYF. DNA of the CDR3: TGTGCCAGCAGTACGCCTACAGGGCAAGAGACCCAGTACTTC. The chain uses TRBV27 and TRBJ2-5; weak D call: TRBD1 (6 bases). The CDR3 covers 14 residues. The germline V and J ends were trimmed by 5 bases and 2 bases, with 12 bases remaining between them. CDR1 is MNHEY, CDR2 SMNVEV, per germline (reference sequence).

The chain employs TRBV5-4 and TRBJ2-7; the match to TRBD1 covers 9 bases. J lost 4 bases, V lost 3 bases, and 8 bases had no gene match. The germline V gene encodes CDR1 SGHNT and CDR2 YYREEE (reference sequence). CDR3 length equals 15 residues. Here the CDR3 DNA reads TGTGCCAGCAGCTCCCCGACAGGGGGTCCATACGAGCAGTACTTC. This translates into CASSSPTGGPYEQYF.